A selection of T cell receptor beta chains follows, all from one sample in a study of CD8+ T cells in alopecia areata. Repertoires were generated with immunoSEQ multiplex PCR, while TCRdb's copy carries only in-frame clones and drops some. The table records about 200,000 clones, approximately 61% of them present only once. Sample: CD4+ T cells sorted from blood, taken at week 0. The source of these receptors is a human donor with alopecia areata. The CDR3 runs from the conserved cysteine through the conserved F or W. Fields, in order: V gene, D gene, J gene, CDR3 protein. A D gene is named only where the DNA matches it firmly.

TRBV27	NA	TRBJ1-5	CASRRWGGSDYDSNQPQHF
TRBV15	NA	TRBJ2-7	CATSRDRAQTHEQYF
TRBV7-6	NA	TRBJ2-5	CASSLPLTGYEETQYF
TRBV30	NA	TRBJ2-3	CAWRHSTDTQYF
TRBV6-5	TRBD1	TRBJ1-2	CASFPRDRGSYGYTF
TRBV19	NA	TRBJ2-1	CASSTPGRSYNEQFF
TRBV11-1	NA	TRBJ1-2	CASSLAPLAEGGAGYTF
TRBV2	NA	TRBJ2-7	CASSATFEDGEQYF
TRBV15	NA	TRBJ1-5	CATSIRDSNQPQHF
TRBV23-1	NA	TRBJ2-6	CARRQSSGANVLTF
TRBV13	TRBD1	TRBJ2-1	CASSSPLDSRDRGFDEQFF
TRBV6-5	NA	TRBJ2-4	CASSYGARTNIQYF
TRBV29-1	NA	TRBJ1-3	CSVEYTSGNTIYF
TRBV14	NA	TRBJ1-3	CASSPGHSGNTIYF
TRBV30	TRBD2	TRBJ2-7	CAWRSGTSGSRPYEQYF
TRBV9	TRBD2	TRBJ2-1	CASSPLLTGGPTEQFF
TRBV5-6	NA	TRBJ2-5	CASSLEPQETQYF
TRBV30	TRBD1	TRBJ1-6	CAWSSGTVPHF
TRBV5-4	NA	TRBJ1-2	CASSLVSGISLGYGYTF
TRBV9	TRBD1	TRBJ2-7	CASSPRDRRIHEQYF
TRBV5-4	NA	TRBJ1-1	CASSLRFGGGNPNTEAFF
TRBV14	TRBD2	TRBJ2-3	CASSRRGTSGSTDTQYF
TRBV5-6	TRBD1	TRBJ1-4	CASSVDRIDEKLFF
TRBV2	NA	TRBJ1-2	CASNPRDYGYTF
TRBV6-4	NA	TRBJ1-2	CASSDKGDYGYTF